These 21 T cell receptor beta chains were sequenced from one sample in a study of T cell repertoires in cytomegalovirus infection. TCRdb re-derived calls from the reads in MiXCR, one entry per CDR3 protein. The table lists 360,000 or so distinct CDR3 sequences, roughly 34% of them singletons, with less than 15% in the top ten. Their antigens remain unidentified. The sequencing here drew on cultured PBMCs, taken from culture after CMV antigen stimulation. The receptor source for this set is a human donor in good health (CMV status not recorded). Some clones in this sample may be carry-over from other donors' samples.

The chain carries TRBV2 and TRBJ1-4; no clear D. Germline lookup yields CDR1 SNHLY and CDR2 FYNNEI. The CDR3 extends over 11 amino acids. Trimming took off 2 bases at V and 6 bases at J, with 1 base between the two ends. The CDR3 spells CASSEYEKLFF. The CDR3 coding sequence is TGTGCCAGCAGTGAATATGAAAAACTGTTTTTT.

The DNA for the CDR3 is TGTGCCAGCAGTTTCGAGGAGGCCGGGGAGCTGTTTTTT. It codes for CASSFEEAGELFF. This rearrangement joins TRBV5-4 to TRBJ2-2; TRBD2 might be the D (5 bases). Germline lookup yields CDR1 SGHNT and CDR2 YYREEE (reference sequence). This CDR3 has 13 amino acids. V was cut by 5 bases and J by 6 bases, with 11 bases left in between.

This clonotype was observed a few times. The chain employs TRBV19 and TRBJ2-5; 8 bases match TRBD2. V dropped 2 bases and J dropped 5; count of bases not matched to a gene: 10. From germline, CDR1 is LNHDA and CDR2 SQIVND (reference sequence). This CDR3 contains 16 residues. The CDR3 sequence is CASSILGAGGPETQYF. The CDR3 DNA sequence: TGTGCCAGTAGTATACTTGGTGCGGGAGGTCCGGAGACCCAGTACTTC. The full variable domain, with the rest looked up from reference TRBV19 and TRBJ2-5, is DGGITQSPKYLFRKEGQNVTLSCEQNLNHDAMYWYRQDPGQGLRLIYYSQIVNDFQKGDIAEGYSVSREKKESFPLTVTSAQKNPTAFYLCASSILGAGGPETQYFGPGTRLLVL.

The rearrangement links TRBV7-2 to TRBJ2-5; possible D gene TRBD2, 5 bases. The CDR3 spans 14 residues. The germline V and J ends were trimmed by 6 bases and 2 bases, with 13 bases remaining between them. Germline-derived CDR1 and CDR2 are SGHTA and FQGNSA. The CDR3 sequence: CASSPELVQETQYF. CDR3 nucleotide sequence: TGTGCCAGCAGTCCCGAACTAGTACAAGAGACCCAGTACTTC.

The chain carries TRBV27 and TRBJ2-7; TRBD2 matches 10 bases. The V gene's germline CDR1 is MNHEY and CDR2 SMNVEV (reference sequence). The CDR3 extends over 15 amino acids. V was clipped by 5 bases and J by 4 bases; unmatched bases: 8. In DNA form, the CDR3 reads TGTGCCAGCAGTCCCCTGGCTAGCGGGAGTTACGAGCAGTACGTC. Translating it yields CASSPLASGSYEQYV.

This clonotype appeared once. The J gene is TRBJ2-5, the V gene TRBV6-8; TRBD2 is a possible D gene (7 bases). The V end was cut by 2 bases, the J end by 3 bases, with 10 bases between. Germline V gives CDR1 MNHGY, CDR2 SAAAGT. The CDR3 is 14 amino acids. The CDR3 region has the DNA TGTGCCAGCAGTTACCGGGGGGACAAAGAGACCCAGTACTTC. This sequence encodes CASSYRGDKETQYF.

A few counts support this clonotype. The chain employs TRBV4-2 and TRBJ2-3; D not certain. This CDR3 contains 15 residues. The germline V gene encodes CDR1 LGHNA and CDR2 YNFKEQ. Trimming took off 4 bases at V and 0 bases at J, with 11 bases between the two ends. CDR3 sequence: CASSPERRSTDTQYF. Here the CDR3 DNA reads TGTGCCAGCAGCCCGGAGCGTCGGAGCACAGATACGCAGTATTTT.

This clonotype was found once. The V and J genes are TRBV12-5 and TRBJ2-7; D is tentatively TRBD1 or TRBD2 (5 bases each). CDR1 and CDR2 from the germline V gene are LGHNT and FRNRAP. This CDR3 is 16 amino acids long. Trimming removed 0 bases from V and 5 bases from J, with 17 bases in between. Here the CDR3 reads CASGLVLGTGVDEQYV. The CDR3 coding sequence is TGTGCTAGTGGTTTGGTACTAGGGACGGGTGTGGACGAGCAGTACGTC.

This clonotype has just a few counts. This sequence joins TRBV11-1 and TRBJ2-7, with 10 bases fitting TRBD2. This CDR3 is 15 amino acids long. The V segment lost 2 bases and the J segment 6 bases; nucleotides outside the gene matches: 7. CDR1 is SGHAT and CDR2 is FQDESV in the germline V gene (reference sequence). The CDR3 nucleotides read TGTGCCAGCAGCTTACTGACTAGCGGGTACGGCGAGCAGTACTTC. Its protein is CASSLLTSGYGEQYF.

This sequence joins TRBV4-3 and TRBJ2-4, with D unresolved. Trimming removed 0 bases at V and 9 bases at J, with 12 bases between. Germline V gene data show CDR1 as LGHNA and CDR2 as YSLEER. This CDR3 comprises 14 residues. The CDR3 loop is CASSQERTTIIQYF. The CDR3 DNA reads TGCGCCAGCAGCCAAGAGAGAACTACCATCATTCAGTACTTC.

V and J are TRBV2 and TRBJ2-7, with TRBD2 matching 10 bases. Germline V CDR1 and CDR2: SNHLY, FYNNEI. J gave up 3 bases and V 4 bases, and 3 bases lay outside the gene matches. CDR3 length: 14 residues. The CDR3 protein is CASSVGTSVYEQYV. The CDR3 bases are TGTGCCAGCAGTGTTGGGACTAGCGTCTACGAGCAGTACGTC.

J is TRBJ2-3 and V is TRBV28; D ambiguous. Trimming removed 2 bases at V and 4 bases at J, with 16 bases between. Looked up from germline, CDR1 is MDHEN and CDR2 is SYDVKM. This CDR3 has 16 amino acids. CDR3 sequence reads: CASSLRAYNPADTQYF. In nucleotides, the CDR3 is TGTGCCAGCAGTTTAAGGGCCTACAACCCGGCAGATACGCAGTATTTT.

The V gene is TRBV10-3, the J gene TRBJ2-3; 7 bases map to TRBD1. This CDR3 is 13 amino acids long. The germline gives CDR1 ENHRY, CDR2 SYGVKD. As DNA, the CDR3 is TGTGGGACAGGTGGGGAAGGCACAGATACGCAGTATTTT. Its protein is CGTGGEGTDTQYF.

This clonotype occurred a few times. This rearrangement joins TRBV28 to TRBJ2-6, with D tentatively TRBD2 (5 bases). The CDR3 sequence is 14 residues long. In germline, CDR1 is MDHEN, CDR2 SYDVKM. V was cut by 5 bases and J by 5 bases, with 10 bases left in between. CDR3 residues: CASSDGNWANVLTF. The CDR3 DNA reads TGTGCCAGCAGTGACGGGAACTGGGCCAACGTCCTGACTTTC.

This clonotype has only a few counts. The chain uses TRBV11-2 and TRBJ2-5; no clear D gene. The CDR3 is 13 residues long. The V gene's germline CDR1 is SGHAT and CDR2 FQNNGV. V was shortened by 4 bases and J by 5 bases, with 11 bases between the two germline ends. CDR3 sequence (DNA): TGTGCCAGCAGCTCTTACGTAGAGGAGACCCAGTACTTC. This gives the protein CASSSYVEETQYF.

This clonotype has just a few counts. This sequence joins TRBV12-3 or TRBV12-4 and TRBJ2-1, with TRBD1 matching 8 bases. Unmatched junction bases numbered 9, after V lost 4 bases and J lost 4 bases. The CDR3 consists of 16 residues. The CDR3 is CASSSYGTGSYNEQFF. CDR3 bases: TGTGCCAGCAGTTCGTACGGGACAGGAAGTTACAATGAGCAGTTCTTC.

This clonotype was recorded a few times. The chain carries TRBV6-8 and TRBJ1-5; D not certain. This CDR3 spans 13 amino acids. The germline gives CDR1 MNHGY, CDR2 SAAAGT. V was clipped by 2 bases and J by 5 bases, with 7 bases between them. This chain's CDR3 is CASSYREDQPQHF. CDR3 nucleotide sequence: TGTGCCAGCAGTTACAGGGAGGATCAGCCCCAGCATTTT.

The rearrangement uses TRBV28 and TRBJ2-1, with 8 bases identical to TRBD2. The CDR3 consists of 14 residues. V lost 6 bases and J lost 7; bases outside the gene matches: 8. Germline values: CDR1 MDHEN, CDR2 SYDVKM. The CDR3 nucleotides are TGTGCCAGCAGGTCGGGAGGGCCGATTAATGAGCAGTTCTTC. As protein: CASRSGGPINEQFF.

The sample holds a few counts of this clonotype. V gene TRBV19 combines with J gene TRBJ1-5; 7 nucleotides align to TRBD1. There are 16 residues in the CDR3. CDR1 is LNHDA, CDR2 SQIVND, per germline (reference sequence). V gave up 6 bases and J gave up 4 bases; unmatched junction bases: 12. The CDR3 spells CASRSHQGDTNQPQHF. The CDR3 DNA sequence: TGTGCCAGTAGGAGCCATCAGGGGGACACGAATCAGCCCCAGCATTTT.

For the CDR3, the DNA is TGTGCCAGCAGTTTATGGGCGCGGGGGATCGCAGATACGCAGTATTTT. As protein: CASSLWARGIADTQYF. The chain employs TRBV27 and TRBJ2-3; TRBD2 agrees at 7 bases. The CDR3 totals 16 residues. Per the germline V gene, CDR1 is MNHEY and CDR2 is SMNVEV (reference sequence). V lost 1 base and J lost 4; bases outside the gene matches: 8.

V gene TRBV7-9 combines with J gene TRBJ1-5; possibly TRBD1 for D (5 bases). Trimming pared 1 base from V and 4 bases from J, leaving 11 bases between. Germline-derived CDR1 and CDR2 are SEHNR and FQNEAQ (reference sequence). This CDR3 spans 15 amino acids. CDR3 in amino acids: CASSLEQATNQPQHF. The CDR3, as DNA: TGTGCCAGCAGCTTAGAACAGGCAACAAATCAGCCCCAGCATTTT.